The 28 T cell receptor beta chains below all came from one sample that was sequenced in a study of cytomegalovirus exposure and HLA in healthy donors. The PCR had 60 Vbeta and 13 Jbeta primers. Profiled with immunoSEQ multiplex PCR; TCRdb holds only in-frame clones, not every one. The sample lists 200,000 or so clones, about 81% occurring once. Specimen: PBMCs. The receptors were gathered from a woman aged 18-30 years in good health and CMV-seropositive.

This clone was detected a few times. The rearrangement links TRBV2 to TRBJ2-5, with D uncertain. Between the trimmed V and J ends, which lost 6 bases and 3 bases, there was a span of 5 bases. The CDR3 is 11 residues long. Per germline, CDR1 SNHLY and CDR2 FYNNEI. As DNA, the CDR3 is TGTGCCAGCAGGTTCGAAGAGACCCAGTACTTC. Translated: CASRFEETQYF. The entire variable domain, with the rest obtained from reference TRBV2 and TRBJ2-5, is as follows: EPEVTQTPSHQVTQMGQEVILRCVPISNHLYFYWYRQILGQKVEFLVSFYNNEISEKSEIFDDQFSVERPDGSNFTLKIRSTKLEDSAMYFCASRFEETQYFGPGTRLLVL.

The V call is TRBV19, the J call TRBJ1-1, with D possibly matching TRBD1 (6 bases). In germline, CDR1 is LNHDA, CDR2 SQIVND (reference sequence). V shed 6 bases and J shed 3 bases, with 14 bases lying between them. This CDR3 contains 14 residues. CDR3 coding DNA: TGTGCCAGTAGATTACAGGGTCAGGACACTGAAGCTTTCTTT. Protein sequence: CASRLQGQDTEAFF.

Only one count was recorded for this clone. This chain uses TRBV19 with TRBJ1-5; the match to TRBD1 covers 8 bases. CDR3 length: 14 amino acids. The germline CDR1 and CDR2 sequences are LNHDA and SQIVND (reference sequence). Germline trimming cut 2 bases from V and 5 bases from J; bases unmatched to any gene: 2. The CDR3 nucleotides are TGTGCCAGTAGTATAAACAGGGGGGATCAGCCCCAGCATTTT. Amino acid sequence: CASSINRGDQPQHF.

The table lists this clone with a few counts. The J gene is TRBJ1-6, the V gene TRBV6-1, with 8 bases that match TRBD1. There are 14 residues in the CDR3. Per germline, CDR1 MNHNS and CDR2 SASEGT. Trimming took 9 bases from V and 9 from J; bases not matched to a gene: 10. The CDR3 protein is CASSPSGGGSPLHF. The CDR3 region has the DNA TGTGCCAGTTCGCCCTCAGGGGGCGGTTCACCCCTCCACTTT.

The chain is built from TRBV2 and TRBJ2-1, with TRBD2 as a possible D gene (6 bases). V was pared by 8 bases and J by 7 bases, with 18 bases between. From germline, CDR1 is SNHLY and CDR2 FYNNEI. The CDR3 consists of 14 residues. For the CDR3, the DNA is TGTGCCAGCCAGGCCCTAGGGCTAGCGAATGAGCAGTTCTTC. It translates to CASQALGLANEQFF.

J is TRBJ1-2 and V is TRBV6-1, with D uncertain. The CDR3 length is 13 residues. V was trimmed by 8 bases and J by 3 bases, leaving 13 bases between them. CDR1 and CDR2 (germline): MNHNS, SASEGT. The CDR3 protein is CASGVLRDYGYTF. CDR3 nucleotides: TGTGCCAGCGGTGTGCTCCGGGACTATGGCTACACCTTC.

The rearrangement joins TRBV7-9 to TRBJ2-1; maybe TRBD1 (5 bases). CDR3 length: 15 residues. Trimming pared 5 bases from V and 8 bases from J, leaving 19 bases between. Germline V lookup: CDR1 SEHNR, CDR2 FQNEAQ (reference sequence). In nucleotides, the CDR3 is TGTGCCAGCAGCGCTAGACTTGGGGCTCGCGATGAGCAGTTCTTC. This translates into CASSARLGARDEQFF.

The genes are TRBV2 and TRBJ1-3; maybe TRBD1 (6 bases). Germline lookup yields CDR1 SNHLY and CDR2 FYNNEI. V lost 5 bases to trimming and J lost 3 bases, with 11 bases between them. The CDR3 contains 14 residues. The CDR3 region has the DNA TGTGCCAGCAGTCGACAGGAAATTGGAAACACCATATATTTT. Protein: CASSRQEIGNTIYF.

The rearrangement uses TRBV7-9 and TRBJ2-7; the match to TRBD1 covers 9 bases. The V segment lost 4 bases and the J segment 7 bases; nucleotides outside the gene matches: 11. CDR1 is SEHNR, CDR2 FQNEAQ, per germline (reference sequence). The CDR3 is 15 amino acids. The CDR3: CASSYAGTGYREQYF. The DNA for the CDR3 is TGTGCCAGCAGCTACGCCGGGACAGGGTATCGGGAGCAGTACTTC.

The CDR3 is CATTALAGTDTQYF. CDR3 coding DNA: TGCGCCACTACCGCCCTTGCGGGGACAGATACGCAGTATTTT. The J gene is TRBJ2-3, the V gene TRBV5-1; D may be TRBD2 (6 bases). The germline V gene has CDR1 SGHRS and CDR2 YFSETQ. Trimming pared 9 bases from V and 3 bases from J, leaving 17 bases between. The CDR3 spans 14 residues. Combining the CDR3 with reference TRBV5-1 and TRBJ2-3 gives the whole variable domain KAGVTQTPRYLIKTRGQQVTLSCSPISGHRSVSWYQQTPGQGLQFLFEYFSETQRNKGNFPGRFSGRQFSNSRSEMNVSTLELGDSALYLCATTALAGTDTQYFGPGTRLTVL.

The V gene is TRBV6-5, the J gene TRBJ2-5; 7 positions agree with TRBD1. Germline loops: CDR1 MNHEY, CDR2 SVGAGI. CDR3 length: 13 amino acids. V shed 4 bases, J shed 4 bases, and the junction held 3 bases outside the gene matches. The CDR3 loop reads CASSFNRGETQYF. The CDR3 DNA reads as TGTGCCAGCAGTTTCAACAGGGGAGAGACCCAGTACTTC.

Here the CDR3 reads CASSAGRTIYGYTF. Written as DNA, the CDR3 is TGTGCCAGCAGCGCGGGACGGACTATCTATGGCTACACCTTC. The chain recombines TRBV14 with TRBJ1-2; perhaps TRBD1 as D (5 bases). The V end was cut by 5 bases, the J end by 4 bases, with 14 bases between. This CDR3 region has 14 residues. From germline, CDR1 is SGHDN and CDR2 FVKESK.

The chain joins TRBV30 to TRBJ1-5; D unclear. V lost 3 bases and J 1 base, leaving 7 bases between the germline ends. The CDR3 consists of 13 residues. The germline gives CDR1 GTSNPN, CDR2 SVGIG (reference sequence). The CDR3 protein is CAWSLESNQPQHF. The DNA of the CDR3 is TGTGCCTGGAGCTTGGAGAGCAATCAGCCCCAGCATTTT.

V is TRBV10-3 and J is TRBJ1-3; D gene uncertain. This CDR3 contains 15 residues. CDR1 is ENHRY, CDR2 SYGVKD, per germline. V dropped 0 bases and J dropped 0 bases, with 6 bases sitting between them. CDR3 DNA: TGTGCCATCAGTGAGTCTGGAGTCTCTGGAAACACCATATATTTT. This sequence encodes CAISESGVSGNTIYF.

The chain has TRBV5-4 and TRBJ1-1; TRBD1 matches at 7 bases. The CDR3 length is 16 residues. Unmatched junction bases numbered 5, after V lost 0 bases and J lost 0 bases. Germline V gene lookup returns CDR1 SGHNT and CDR2 YYREEE (reference sequence). In DNA form, the CDR3 reads TGTGCCAGCAGCTTGGGGACAGGAACGATGAACACTGAAGCTTTCTTT. Protein sequence: CASSLGTGTMNTEAFF.

J is TRBJ1-2 and V is TRBV7-9; possible D gene TRBD1, 6 bases. Germline V gives CDR1 SEHNR, CDR2 FQNEAQ (reference sequence). This CDR3 has 14 residues. V lost 5 bases to trimming and J lost 8 bases, with 18 bases between them. The CDR3, as DNA: TGTGCCAGCAGCCCGGGACACACGGCCTACGGCTACACCTTC. Translated, it gives CASSPGHTAYGYTF.

This clone was found once. The gene calls are TRBV2 and TRBJ2-7; possible D gene TRBD1, 5 bases. The CDR3 contains 14 residues. Germline CDR1 and CDR2: SNHLY and FYNNEI. V lost 6 bases and J lost 1, with 13 bases in between. Here the CDR3 reads CASRGHLNSYEQYV. The CDR3, as DNA: TGTGCCAGCAGAGGACACCTTAATTCCTACGAGCAGTACGTC.

For the CDR3, the DNA is TGTGCCACCAGCAGATCCCAGGGGCAAGGCACTGAAGCTTTCTTT. Its protein is CATSRSQGQGTEAFF. The J gene is TRBJ1-1, the V gene TRBV15, with D possibly being TRBD1 (6 bases). The CDR3 loop spans 15 amino acids. Per the germline V gene, CDR1 is LNHNV and CDR2 is YYDKDF (reference sequence). V lost 2 bases to trimming and J lost 4 bases, with 14 bases between them.

The chain couples TRBV5-1 to TRBJ2-1; 7 nucleotides match TRBD1. Losses at the gene ends were 5 bases for V and 8 bases for J; bases not matched to a gene: 7. Germline V gene data show CDR1 as SGHRS and CDR2 as YFSETQ. The CDR3 contains 13 residues. This chain's CDR3 is CASSGTAFDEQFF. DNA for the CDR3: TGCGCCAGCAGTGGGACAGCTTTCGATGAGCAGTTCTTC.

CDR3 bases: TGTGCCTGGAGACGGACAGGGTTTGAGCAGTTCTTC. Translated, it gives CAWRRTGFEQFF. V usage is TRBV30 and J usage is TRBJ2-1; 8 positions match TRBD1. CDR3 length: 12 amino acids. The J segment lost 9 bases and the V segment lost 3 bases, leaving 4 bases of the junction unmatched. Germline CDR1 and CDR2: GTSNPN and SVGIG (reference sequence).

In this sample, this clone turned up once. This rearrangement joins TRBV6-5 to TRBJ2-7; D may be TRBD2 (6 bases). The V gene's germline CDR1 is MNHEY and CDR2 SVGAGI. The CDR3 contains 11 residues. V shed 8 bases and J shed 3 bases, with 8 bases lying between them. The CDR3 coding sequence is TGTGCCAGCTTCGGGGGCTACGAGCAGTACTTC. It translates to CASFGGYEQYF.

V and J are TRBV6-1 and TRBJ2-1; 8 bases map to TRBD2. The CDR3 is 15 amino acids. Germline CDR1 is MNHNS and CDR2 is SASEGT. Trimming at V came to 6 bases and at J to 3 bases, leaving 7 bases not matched to a gene. The CDR3 bases are TGTGCCAGCAGCCCCCGGGGGGGCTTCTACAATGAGCAGTTCTTC. This gives the protein CASSPRGGFYNEQFF.

The CDR3 DNA follows: TGCGCCAGCAGCCGCATCACAGGGGCGAGGTCTAATTCACCCCTCCACTTT. This translates into CASSRITGARSNSPLHF. J is TRBJ1-6 and V is TRBV4-1; 7 bases fit TRBD1. Unmatched junction bases numbered 12, after V lost 4 bases and J lost 6 bases. From germline, CDR1 is MGHRA and CDR2 YSYEKL. This CDR3 contains 17 residues.

The chain joins TRBV7-9 to TRBJ2-7; 10 bases align to TRBD1. Trimming cost V 6 bases and J 2 bases; bases outside gene matches: 7. In germline, CDR1 is SEHNR, CDR2 FQNEAQ (reference sequence). The CDR3 is 15 amino acids. The CDR3 loop reads CASSSRDRGPYEQYV. The CDR3 DNA reads as TGTGCCAGCAGTTCAAGGGACAGGGGACCCTACGAGCAGTACGTC.

This chain links TRBV19 with TRBJ1-2; D gene ambiguous. There are 13 residues in the CDR3. V shed 5 bases and J shed 6 bases, with 13 bases lying between them. Germline V gene lookup returns CDR1 LNHDA and CDR2 SQIVND (reference sequence). In nucleotides, the CDR3 is TGTGCCAGTAGTCGGGGAGTCTATGATGGCTACACCTTC. It codes for CASSRGVYDGYTF.

J is TRBJ2-3 and V is TRBV4-3; 8 bases are shared with TRBD2. The germline CDR1 and CDR2 sequences are LGHNA and YSLEER. The length of the CDR3 is 14 residues. The J segment lost 8 bases and the V segment lost 3 bases, leaving 7 bases of the junction unmatched. The chain's CDR3 is CASSQDRGGGTQYF. The DNA for the CDR3 is TGCGCCAGCAGCCAGGATCGGGGGGGCGGTACGCAGTATTTT.

This chain connects TRBV5-5 to TRBJ2-5; D is unclear. Germline V CDR1 and CDR2: SGHKS, YYEKEE (reference sequence). The CDR3 loop spans 13 amino acids. Trimming shortened V by 5 bases and J by 5 bases, and 13 bases separated the two germline ends. CDR3 sequence reads: CASRSPPGETQYF. DNA for the CDR3: TGTGCCAGCAGATCTCCGCCCGGGGAGACCCAGTACTTC.

The chain employs TRBV14 and TRBJ2-3; TRBD1 might be the D (6 bases). The CDR3 length is 15 residues. Trimming stripped 0 bases from V and 1 base from J, with 8 bases between. Germline-derived CDR1 and CDR2 are SGHDN and FVKESK. The CDR3 DNA follows: TGTGCCAGCAGCCAAGATAGACAGGGCACAGATACGCAGTATTTT. Amino acid sequence: CASSQDRQGTDTQYF. The full variable domain, rest sourced from reference TRBV14 and TRBJ2-3, is EAGVTQFPSHSVIEKGQTVTLRCDPISGHDNLYWYRRVMGKEIKFLLHFVKESKQDESGMPNNRFLAERTGGTYSTLKVQPAELEDSGVYFCASSQDRQGTDTQYFGPGTRLTVL.